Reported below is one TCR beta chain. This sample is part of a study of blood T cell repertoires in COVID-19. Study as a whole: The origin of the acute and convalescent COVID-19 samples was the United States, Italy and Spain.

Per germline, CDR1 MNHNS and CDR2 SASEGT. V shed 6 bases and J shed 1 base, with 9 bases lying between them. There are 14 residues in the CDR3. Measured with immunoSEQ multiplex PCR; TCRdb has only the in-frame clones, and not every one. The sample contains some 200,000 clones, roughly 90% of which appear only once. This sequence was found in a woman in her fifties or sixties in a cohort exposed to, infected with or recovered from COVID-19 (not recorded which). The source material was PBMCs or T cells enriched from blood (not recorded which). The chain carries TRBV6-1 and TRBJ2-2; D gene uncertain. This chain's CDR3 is CASSRTENTGELFF. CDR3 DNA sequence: TGTGCCAGCAGCCGTACAGAGAACACCGGGGAGCTGTTTTTT.